The clone carrying this TCR beta chain was counted many times. Its antigen is still unknown. This sample is part of a study of spatial heterogeneity in lung cancer. For the study at large: Sequencing consistently turned up more beta-chain sequences than alpha-chain sequences. An average of more than ten raw reads was observed per unique TCR and UMI combination.

Trimming at V came to 5 bases and at J to 12 bases, leaving 16 bases not matched to a gene. This CDR3 contains 17 residues. In germline, CDR1 is MGHRA, CDR2 YSYEKL. MiXCR, run by TCRdb on the 5' RACE reads, gives a single entry per CDR3 protein. In the table there are about 48,000 distinct CDR3 sequences, approximately 5% of which are singletons. As for time point: sample taken at primary tumor resection. The authors sequenced whole RNA from tumor, nontumor lung or frozen PBMC without sorting. General study results and limits: Blood contained ubiquitous expanded tumor TCRs more at resection than at follow-up.

The sample consisted of PBMCs, taken at surgery. The source is a male donor with early-stage non-small cell lung cancer. The V and J genes are TRBV4-1 and TRBJ2-1; 13 bases line up with TRBD2. The CDR3 DNA is TGCGCCAGCAGCGAGGGCCGAGCCGGACTAGCGGGAGAAGCGCAGTTCTTC. Residues: CASSEGRAGLAGEAQFF.